This T cell receptor (beta chain) was obtained from a study of blood T cell repertoires in COVID-19. The CDR3 extends over 14 amino acids. Germline V gene lookup returns CDR1 MNHEY and CDR2 SVGAGI. Original processing methods: Reference gene primer amplification yielded estimated nucleated cell counts. Sequenced by immunoSEQ multiplex PCR; TCRdb stores in-frame clones only, minus some. Clone size and V and J calls were adopted from that table, with D and trimming inferred from the DNA. The table shows 240,000 or so clones, with roughly 86% occurring only once. With regard to this clone: The junction and the germline gene differ at one end; a read error may be behind it.

This sequence joins TRBV6-5 and TRBJ1-2; TRBD1 is a possible D gene (6 bases). The receptor comes from a woman in her 50s who had recovered from COVID-19. Material for sequencing was PBMCs or T cells enriched from blood (not recorded which). CDR3 sequence: CASSYSGANYGYTF. The CDR3 nucleotides are TGTGCCAGCAGCTACTCAGGGGCTAACTATGGCTACACCTTC.